This T cell receptor beta chain was profiled in a study of blood T cell repertoires in COVID-19. In the authors' methods: From reference gene primer amplification, estimates of nucleated cell counts were derived. Data came from immunoSEQ multiplex PCR; TCRdb stores just in-frame clones and leaves some out. V and J calls and clone size come straight from that table; D and trimming were deduced from the DNA. Among a few hundred thousand clones listed, roughly 90% were seen once. Germline loops: CDR1 KGHDR, CDR2 SFDVKD. The CDR3 spans 15 residues. Deletions cut 7 bases from V and 2 bases from J, with 16 bases between.

The receptor's source is a woman between 50 and 59 years old with active or convalescent COVID-19. The sequenced sample was peripheral blood. The chain joins TRBV24-1 to TRBJ1-1; perhaps TRBD1 as D (5 bases). The CDR3 region is CATSSTGGVNTEAFF. In DNA, the CDR3 is TGTGCCACCAGCTCGACGGGGGGGGTTAACACTGAAGCTTTCTTT.